This TCR beta chain was captured in a study of T-cell memory formation after mild COVID-19. Study-wide background: Largely donor-specific TCR clusters were found. The study's findings and limits: There was no confirmation that second-wave clones peaking on day 37 were SARS-CoV-2 specific.

This clonotype was recorded at least ten times. Its antigen is undetermined. TCR alpha and TCR beta cDNA libraries carrying sample barcodes and UMIs came from 5'RACE with constant-segment primers. MiXCR, run by TCRdb on the 5' RACE reads, gives a single entry per CDR3 protein. The table has a few hundred thousand distinct CDR3 sequences, 16% seen once. V was trimmed by 0 bases and J by 4 bases, leaving 7 bases between them. Germline CDR1 and CDR2: LGHNA and YSLEER. The CDR3 is made up of 13 amino acids. Sequenced material: PBMCs or a T cell subset sorted from them (not recorded which). The chain links TRBV4-3 to TRBJ2-7, with D perhaps matching TRBD2 (5 bases). This TCR came from a man between 18 and 35 years old who had mild COVID-19 (a few samples of this study predate the infection). Cell type and time point are not known. The CDR3 region is CASSQERGYEQYF. The CDR3 nucleotides are TGCGCCAGCAGCCAAGAACGAGGGTACGAGCAGTACTTC.